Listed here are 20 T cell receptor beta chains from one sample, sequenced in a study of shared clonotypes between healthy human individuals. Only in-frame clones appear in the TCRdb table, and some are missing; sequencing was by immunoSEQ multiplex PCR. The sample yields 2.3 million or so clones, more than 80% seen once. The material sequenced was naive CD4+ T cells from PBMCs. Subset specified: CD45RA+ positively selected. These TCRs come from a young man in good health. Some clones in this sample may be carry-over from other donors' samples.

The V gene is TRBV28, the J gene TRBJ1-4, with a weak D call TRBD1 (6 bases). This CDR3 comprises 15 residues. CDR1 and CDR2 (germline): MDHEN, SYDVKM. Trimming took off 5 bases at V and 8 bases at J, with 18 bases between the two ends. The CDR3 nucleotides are TGTGCCAGCAGTCCCCTTTTGGGGGGCGCGGAAAAACTGTTTTTT. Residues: CASSPLLGGAEKLFF. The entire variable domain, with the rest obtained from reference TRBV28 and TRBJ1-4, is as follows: DVKVTQSSRYLVKRTGEKVFLECVQDMDHENMFWYRQDPGLGLRLIYFSYDVKMKEKGDIPEGYSVSREKKERFSLILESASTNQTSMYLCASSPLLGGAEKLFFGSGTQLSVL.

As DNA, the CDR3 is TGTGCCAGCAGCCCGGGGTGGGGGGCCGTCCGGGATACGCAGTATTTT. Its protein product is CASSPGWGAVRDTQYF. The chain links TRBV5-6 to TRBJ2-3, with D perhaps given as TRBD1 or TRBD2 (6 bases each). Germline V gives CDR1 SGHDT, CDR2 YYEEEE. CDR3 length equals 16 residues. Trimming removed 4 bases from V and 6 bases from J, with 21 bases in between.

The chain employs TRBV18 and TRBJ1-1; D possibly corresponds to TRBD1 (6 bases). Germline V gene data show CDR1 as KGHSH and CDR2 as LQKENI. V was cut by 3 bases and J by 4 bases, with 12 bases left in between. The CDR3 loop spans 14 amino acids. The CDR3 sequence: CASSPRGSGTEAFF. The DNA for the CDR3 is TGTGCCAGCTCACCGAGGGGGTCGGGCACTGAAGCTTTCTTT.

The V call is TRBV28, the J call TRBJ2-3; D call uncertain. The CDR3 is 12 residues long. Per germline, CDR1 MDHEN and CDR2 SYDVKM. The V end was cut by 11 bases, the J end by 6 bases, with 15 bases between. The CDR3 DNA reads TGTGCCTTAGGAAAACTTCGGGATACGCAGTATTTT. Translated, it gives CALGKLRDTQYF.

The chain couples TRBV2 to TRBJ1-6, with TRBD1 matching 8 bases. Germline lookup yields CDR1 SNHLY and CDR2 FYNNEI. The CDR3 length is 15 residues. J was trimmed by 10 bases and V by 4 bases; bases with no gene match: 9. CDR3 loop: CASSVFTGGGSPLHF. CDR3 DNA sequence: TGTGCCAGCAGTGTTTTTACAGGGGGAGGATCACCCCTCCACTTT.

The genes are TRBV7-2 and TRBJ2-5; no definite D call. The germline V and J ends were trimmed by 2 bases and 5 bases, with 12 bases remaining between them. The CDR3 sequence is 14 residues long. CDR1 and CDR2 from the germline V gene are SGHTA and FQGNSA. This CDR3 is CASSLKSRLETQYF. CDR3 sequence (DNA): TGTGCCAGCAGCTTAAAGTCCAGACTTGAGACCCAGTACTTC. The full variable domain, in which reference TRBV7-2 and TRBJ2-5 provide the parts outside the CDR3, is GAGVSQSPSNKVTEKGKDVELRCDPISGHTALYWYRQSLGQGLEFLIYFQGNSAPDKSGLPSDRFSAERTGGSVSTLTIQRTQQEDSAVYLCASSLKSRLETQYFGPGTRLLVL.

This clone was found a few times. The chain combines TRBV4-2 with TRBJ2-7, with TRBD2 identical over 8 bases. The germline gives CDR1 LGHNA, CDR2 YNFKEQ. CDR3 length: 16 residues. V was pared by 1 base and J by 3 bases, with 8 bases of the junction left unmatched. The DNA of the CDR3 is TGTGCCAGCAGCCAAGGATTAGCGGGGAGTCTCTACGAGCAGTACTTC. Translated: CASSQGLAGSLYEQYF.

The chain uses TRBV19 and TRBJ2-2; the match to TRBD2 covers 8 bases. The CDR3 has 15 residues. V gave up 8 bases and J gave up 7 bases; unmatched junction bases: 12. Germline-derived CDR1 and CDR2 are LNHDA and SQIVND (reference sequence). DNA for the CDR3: TGTGCCAGTCGCGGGGCGGGAGGACGCTACGGGGAGCTGTTTTTT. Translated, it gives CASRGAGGRYGELFF.

The CDR3 here is CASSFSGSYEQYF. CDR3 nucleotide sequence: TGCGCCAGCAGCTTCTCAGGTTCCTACGAGCAGTACTTC. The gene calls are TRBV5-1 and TRBJ2-7; D not resolved. The V gene lost 2 bases and the J gene lost 1 base, with 7 bases spanning the gap. The CDR3 spans 13 residues. Germline V gene data show CDR1 as SGHRS and CDR2 as YFSETQ.

CDR3 coding DNA: TGTGCCAGTACCCCAATGGTAGGGGTTAACACTGAAGCTTTCTTT. Translated, it gives CASTPMVGVNTEAFF. This chain links TRBV19 with TRBJ1-1; perhaps TRBD1 as D (5 bases). Germline V gene data show CDR1 as LNHDA and CDR2 as SQIVND (reference sequence). The CDR3 extends over 15 amino acids. Trimming stripped 7 bases from V and 2 bases from J, with 17 bases between.

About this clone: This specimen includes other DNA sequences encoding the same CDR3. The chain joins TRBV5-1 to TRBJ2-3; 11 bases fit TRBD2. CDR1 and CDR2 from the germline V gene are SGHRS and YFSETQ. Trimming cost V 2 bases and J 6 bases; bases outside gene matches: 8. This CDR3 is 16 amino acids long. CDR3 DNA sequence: TGCGCCAGCAGCTTCTTAGCGGGAGGGCCAGCGGATACGCAGTATTTT. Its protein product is CASSFLAGGPADTQYF.

CDR3 DNA sequence: TGTGCCAGCAGCACGCGACAGGGTAATGAAAAACTGTTTTTT. It yields the protein CASSTRQGNEKLFF. V gene TRBV21-1 combines with J gene TRBJ1-4; the D segment call TRBD1 is taken from the table without a DNA check. TRBV21-1 constitutes a pseudogene. This CDR3 spans 14 amino acids.

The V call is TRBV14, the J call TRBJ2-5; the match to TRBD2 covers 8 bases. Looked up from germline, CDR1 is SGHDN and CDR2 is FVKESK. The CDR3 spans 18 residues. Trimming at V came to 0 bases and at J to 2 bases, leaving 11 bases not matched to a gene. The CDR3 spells CASSQDRGGTGSQETQYF. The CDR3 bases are TGTGCCAGCAGCCAAGACCGGGGGGGTACAGGGTCTCAAGAGACCCAGTACTTC.

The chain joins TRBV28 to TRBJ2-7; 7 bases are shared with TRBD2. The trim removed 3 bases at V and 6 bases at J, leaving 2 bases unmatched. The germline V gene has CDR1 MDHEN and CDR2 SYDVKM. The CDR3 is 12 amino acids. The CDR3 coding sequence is TGTGCCAGCAGTTTCTCGGGGGGCGAGCAGTACTTC. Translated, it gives CASSFSGGEQYF.

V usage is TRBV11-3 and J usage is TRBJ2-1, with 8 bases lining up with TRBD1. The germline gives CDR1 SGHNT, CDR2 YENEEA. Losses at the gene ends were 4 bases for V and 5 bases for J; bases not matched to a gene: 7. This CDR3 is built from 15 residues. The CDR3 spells CASSSGTGPHNEQFF. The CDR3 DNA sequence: TGTGCCAGCAGCTCGGGGACAGGACCACACAATGAGCAGTTCTTC.

As DNA, the CDR3 is TGTGCCAGCAGCTTATATGCGACAGGAACCTCCTACAATGAGCAGTTCTTC. This sequence encodes CASSLYATGTSYNEQFF. The chain couples TRBV7-9 to TRBJ2-1, with D perhaps matching TRBD1 (6 bases). This CDR3 contains 17 residues. Germline CDR1 and CDR2: SEHNR and FQNEAQ (reference sequence). The V and J ends lost 2 bases and 0 bases respectively, with 14 bases between them.

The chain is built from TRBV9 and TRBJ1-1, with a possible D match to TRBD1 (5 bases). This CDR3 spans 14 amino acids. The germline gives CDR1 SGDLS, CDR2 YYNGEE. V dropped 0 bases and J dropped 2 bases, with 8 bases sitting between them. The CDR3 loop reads CASSVVDTNTEAFF. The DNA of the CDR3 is TGTGCCAGCAGCGTAGTGGACACAAACACTGAAGCTTTCTTT.

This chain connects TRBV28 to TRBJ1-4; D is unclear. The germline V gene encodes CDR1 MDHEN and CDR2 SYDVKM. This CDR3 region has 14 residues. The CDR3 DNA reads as TGTGCAGCGCAGGCGGGCACAACTAATGAAAAACTGTTTTTT. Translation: CAAQAGTTNEKLFF.

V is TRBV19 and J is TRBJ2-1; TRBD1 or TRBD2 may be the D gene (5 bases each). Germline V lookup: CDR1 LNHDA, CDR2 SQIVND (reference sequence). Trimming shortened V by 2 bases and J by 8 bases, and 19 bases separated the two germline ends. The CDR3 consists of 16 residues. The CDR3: CASSIRPLGESDEQFF. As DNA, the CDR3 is TGTGCCAGTAGTATACGTCCCTTGGGGGAGAGCGATGAGCAGTTCTTC.

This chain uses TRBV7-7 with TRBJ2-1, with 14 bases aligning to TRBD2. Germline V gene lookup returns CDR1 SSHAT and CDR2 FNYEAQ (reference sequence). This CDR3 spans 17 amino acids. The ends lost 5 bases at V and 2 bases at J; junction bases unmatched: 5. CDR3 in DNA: TGTGCCAGCAGCCGCGGACTAGCGGGAGGACCCTACAATGAGCAGTTCTTC. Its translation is CASSRGLAGGPYNEQFF.